The 26 T cell receptor beta chains below come from one sample, sequenced in a study of blood T cell repertoires in COVID-19. The protocol was immunoSEQ multiplex PCR, while the TCRdb copy is restricted to in-frame clones and leaves out a portion. The table includes about 160,000 clones, around 92% detected once. Input material: peripheral blood. The receptors stem from a man aged 30-40 years with COVID-19, enrolled during active disease.

This clone appeared a few times. This chain connects TRBV6-4 to TRBJ2-2; TRBD1 is a possible D gene (5 bases). The CDR3 totals 14 residues. V was shortened by 3 bases and J by 5 bases, with 10 bases between the two germline ends. The germline gives CDR1 MRHNA, CDR2 SNTAGT. Here the CDR3 reads CASSEQGWTGELFF. CDR3 in DNA: TGTGCCAGCAGTGAGCAGGGTTGGACCGGGGAGCTGTTTTTT.

The chain's CDR3 is CASSELTGTGNTIYF. The CDR3 bases are TGTGCCAGCAGTGAACTTACAGGGACCGGAAACACCATATATTTT. The chain employs TRBV6-1 and TRBJ1-3; D perhaps matches TRBD1 (6 bases). Germline V gene lookup returns CDR1 MNHNS and CDR2 SASEGT. The V end lost 2 bases, the J end lost 4 bases, and 12 bases lay between the germline ends. The CDR3 runs 15 residues.

J is TRBJ2-2 and V is TRBV7-2, with 9 bases that match TRBD1. CDR1 and CDR2 (germline): SGHTA, FQGNSA. The CDR3 consists of 16 residues. With 5 bases clipped from V and 6 bases from J, the junction kept 10 bases outside the gene matches. As DNA, the CDR3 is TGTGCCAGCAGCCTAAATACAGGGGGCCTGTCCGGGGAGCTGTTTTTT. This encodes CASSLNTGGLSGELFF.

This chain links TRBV19 with TRBJ2-7; weak D call: TRBD2 (7 bases). V lost 6 bases, J lost 0 bases, and 18 bases lay in between. CDR3 length: 16 amino acids. CDR1 and CDR2 from the germline V gene are LNHDA and SQIVND (reference sequence). In DNA, the CDR3 is TGTGCCAGTAGCAAGGGTCAGGGGACTAACTCCTACGAGCAGTACTTC. As protein: CASSKGQGTNSYEQYF.

For this clone: Other DNA sequences from this sample encode an identical CDR3 as well. V is TRBV18 and J is TRBJ1-2; TRBD1 is a possible D gene (5 bases). The CDR3 has 13 amino acids. CDR1 and CDR2 from the germline V gene are KGHSH and LQKENI. Trimming left V 3 bases short and J 2 bases short, with 7 bases between. Here the CDR3 reads CASSPGGNYGYTF. In nucleotides, the CDR3 is TGTGCCAGCTCACCCGGGGGGAACTATGGCTACACCTTC.

This chain links TRBV7-9 with TRBJ2-7; tentative D call: TRBD2 (5 bases). V lost 5 bases and J 3 bases, leaving 11 bases between the germline ends. In germline, CDR1 is SEHNR, CDR2 FQNEAQ (reference sequence). The CDR3 has 13 amino acids. The CDR3 protein is CASSLGLHYEQYF. The DNA for the CDR3 is TGTGCCAGCAGCCTAGGACTCCACTACGAGCAGTACTTC.

The rearrangement uses TRBV4-3 and TRBJ2-1, with TRBD2 identical over 9 bases. Unmatched junction bases numbered 4, after V lost 0 bases and J lost 1 base. Per the germline V gene, CDR1 is LGHNA and CDR2 is YSLEER. CDR3 length: 17 residues. The CDR3 nucleotides are TGCGCCAGCAGCCAAGACGATCTAGCGGGATCCTACAATGAGCAGTTCTTC. This translates into CASSQDDLAGSYNEQFF.

This CDR3 is CASSTTANYGYTF. The CDR3 bases are TGTGCCAGTAGTACGACAGCTAACTATGGCTACACCTTC. The chain employs TRBV19 and TRBJ1-2, with a weak D call TRBD1 (5 bases). This CDR3 comprises 13 residues. Germline lookup yields CDR1 LNHDA and CDR2 SQIVND (reference sequence). The ends were cut back, 4 bases at V and 0 bases at J, with 6 bases in the middle.

The chain couples TRBV24-1 to TRBJ2-7, with 16 bases aligning to TRBD2. This CDR3 is 16 amino acids long. V dropped 5 bases and J dropped 2; count of bases not matched to a gene: 2. CDR1 is KGHDR and CDR2 is SFDVKD in the germline V gene. In nucleotides, the CDR3 is TGTGCCACCAGTGGAGGGACTAGCGGGAGGGCCTACGAGCAGTACTTC. This codes for CATSGGTSGRAYEQYF.

The gene calls are TRBV6-5 and TRBJ2-5; tentatively, D is TRBD2 (5 bases). The CDR3 has 11 residues. V lost 8 bases to trimming and J lost 3 bases, with 7 bases between them. Germline CDR1 and CDR2: MNHEY and SVGAGI. DNA of the CDR3: TGTGCCAGCGGGCGGGAAGAGACCCAGTACTTC. This encodes CASGREETQYF.

The chain carries TRBV2 and TRBJ1-1, with TRBD1 identical over 8 bases. Germline trimming cut 6 bases from V and 0 bases from J; bases unmatched to any gene: 6. Germline loops: CDR1 SNHLY, CDR2 FYNNEI. The CDR3 has 15 amino acids. CDR3 sequence (DNA): TGTGCCAGCAGCCGCTGGGGACAGGTGAACACTGAAGCTTTCTTT. It translates to CASSRWGQVNTEAFF.

This clone has just one count. This chain connects TRBV29-1 to TRBJ1-2, with 7 bases that match TRBD1. CDR3 size: 15 residues. The V gene's germline CDR1 is SQVTM and CDR2 ANQGSEA. In DNA form, the CDR3 reads TGCAGTATAACAGGGGCTCCCCCAGCTAACTATGGCTACACCTTC. Translation gives CSITGAPPANYGYTF.

The rearrangement joins TRBV24-1 to TRBJ2-3, with D uncertain. Trimming pared 4 bases from V and 0 bases from J, leaving 10 bases between. The germline V gene has CDR1 KGHDR and CDR2 SFDVKD. This CDR3 is built from 15 residues. In DNA, the CDR3 is TGTGCCACCAGTGACAAGTCGACTAGCACAGATACGCAGTATTTT. Protein sequence: CATSDKSTSTDTQYF.

The genes are TRBV28 and TRBJ2-5; 8 bases are a match to TRBD2. Unmatched junction bases numbered 2, after V lost 2 bases and J lost 3 bases. The CDR3 loop spans 14 amino acids. CDR1 and CDR2 from the germline V gene are MDHEN and SYDVKM. The CDR3 sequence: CASSLAGGEETQYF. The CDR3 region has the DNA TGTGCCAGCAGTTTAGCGGGAGGAGAAGAGACCCAGTACTTC.

The chain recombines TRBV13 with TRBJ1-1; D gene unclear. The V gene lost 1 base and the J gene lost 7 bases, with 10 bases spanning the gap. CDR3 length equals 13 residues. Germline V gene lookup returns CDR1 PRHDT and CDR2 FYEKMQ (reference sequence). The CDR3 sequence: CASSLERAGEAFF. As DNA, the CDR3 is TGTGCCAGCAGCTTAGAGAGGGCGGGTGAAGCTTTCTTT.

The chain recombines TRBV27 with TRBJ2-7; D possibly corresponds to TRBD1 (5 bases). The CDR3 contains 13 residues. Germline values: CDR1 MNHEY, CDR2 SMNVEV (reference sequence). Trimming removed 3 bases at V and 6 bases at J, with 12 bases between. This CDR3 is CASSLAQGLEQYF. As DNA, the CDR3 is TGTGCCAGCAGTTTGGCCCAGGGCCTCGAGCAGTACTTC.

V gene TRBV7-2 combines with J gene TRBJ2-1, with D possibly TRBD1 on 5 matching bases. Germline CDR1 SGHTA, CDR2 FQGNSA. The length of the CDR3 is 12 residues. Trimming stripped 5 bases from V and 7 bases from J, with 9 bases between. CDR3 sequence reads: CASSRWTNEQFF. CDR3 nucleotides: TGTGCCAGCAGCCGATGGACAAATGAGCAGTTCTTC.

The V and J genes are TRBV27 and TRBJ1-3; 9 nucleotides align to TRBD1. Looked up from germline, CDR1 is MNHEY and CDR2 is SMNVEV (reference sequence). V trimming: 5 bases; J trimming: 0 bases; junction bases outside the gene matches: 2. The CDR3 has 15 residues. The CDR3 sequence is CASSQTGGSGNTIYF. Written as DNA, the CDR3 is TGTGCCAGCAGTCAGACAGGGGGCTCTGGAAACACCATATATTTT.

Comments on this clone: Other DNA sequences in the same sample also yield this CDR3. This rearrangement joins TRBV18 to TRBJ1-1; tentative D call: TRBD1 (6 bases). This CDR3 comprises 14 residues. Trimming left V 3 bases short and J 1 base short, with 9 bases between. Germline-derived CDR1 and CDR2 are KGHSH and LQKENI. CDR3 sequence reads: CASSPRQENTEAFF. In nucleotides, the CDR3 is TGTGCCAGCTCACCGAGACAGGAGAACACTGAAGCTTTCTTT.

This chain connects TRBV5-1 to TRBJ2-1; 9 bases are a match to TRBD1. With V trimmed by 4 bases and J by 4 bases, 6 bases remained unmatched. Germline lookup yields CDR1 SGHRS and CDR2 YFSETQ. The CDR3 length is 15 residues. The CDR3, as DNA: TGCGCCAGCAGCAAAGGACAGGGGTCATACAATGAGCAGTTCTTC. It is translated as CASSKGQGSYNEQFF.

The chain employs TRBV10-3 and TRBJ2-5; 8 bases agree with TRBD1. CDR3 length equals 15 residues. J lost 5 bases, V lost 6 bases, and 11 bases had no gene match. The germline gives CDR1 ENHRY, CDR2 SYGVKD. The CDR3 DNA is TGTGCCATCAGCCCCGGGACAGGTAGTGTTGAGACCCAGTACTTC. This gives the protein CAISPGTGSVETQYF.

This chain uses TRBV28 with TRBJ1-2; 8 bases are a match to TRBD1. V lost 2 bases to trimming and J lost 10 bases; unmatched junction nucleotides: 9. Germline values: CDR1 MDHEN, CDR2 SYDVKM. CDR3 length: 14 residues. The CDR3 loop is CASSLNQGADPYTF. The CDR3 bases are TGTGCCAGCAGTTTAAACCAGGGGGCGGATCCCTACACCTTC.

This clone occurred once. The chain joins TRBV4-1 to TRBJ1-4; TRBD1 is a possible D gene (6 bases). Trimming cost V 4 bases and J 3 bases, with 12 bases left between them. The CDR3 has 15 residues. Germline V lookup: CDR1 MGHRA, CDR2 YSYEKL. CDR3 region: CASSPGRTANEKLFF. The CDR3 nucleotides read TGCGCCAGCAGCCCCGGTAGGACAGCTAATGAAAAACTGTTTTTT.

The chain combines TRBV28 with TRBJ2-7, with 7 bases identical to TRBD2. Germline-derived CDR1 and CDR2 are MDHEN and SYDVKM. The CDR3 is 13 amino acids. V shed 9 bases, J shed 0 bases, and the junction held 5 bases outside the gene matches. Here the CDR3 reads CASTGTNSYEQYF. CDR3 DNA sequence: TGTGCCAGTACCGGGACTAACTCCTACGAGCAGTACTTC.

The chain recombines TRBV6-5 with TRBJ2-7, with a weak D call TRBD2 (5 bases). V dropped 0 bases and J dropped 5 bases, with 11 bases sitting between them. Per germline, CDR1 MNHEY and CDR2 SVGAGI. The CDR3 length is 14 residues. This CDR3 is CASSYSGVSDEQYF. DNA for the CDR3: TGTGCCAGCAGTTACTCGGGAGTTTCGGACGAGCAGTACTTC.

The chain uses TRBV29-1 and TRBJ2-1; the match to TRBD2 covers 10 bases. The CDR3 is made up of 17 amino acids. Germline V gives CDR1 SQVTM, CDR2 ANQGSEA. The ends lost 4 bases at V and 4 bases at J; junction bases unmatched: 13. The CDR3 DNA reads TGCAGCGTTGGAGGGGTGGTCAGGACTAGCGGTTACAATGAGCAGTTCTTC. Its protein product is CSVGGVVRTSGYNEQFF.